The 27 T cell receptor beta chains below all came from one sample that was sequenced in a study of T-cell memory formation after mild COVID-19. One entry per CDR3 protein, called by TCRdb with MiXCR from the 5' RACE reads. The sample includes 380,000 or so distinct CDR3 sequences, about 13% of them seen just once. Sequences were obtained from PBMCs or a T cell subset sorted from them (not recorded which). These receptors all come from a man aged 18 to 35 who had mild COVID-19 (a few samples of this study predate the infection). Cell type and time point are not known.

This clonotype has only a few counts. The V gene is TRBV2, the J gene TRBJ2-4; D tentatively reads TRBD1 or TRBD2 (5 bases each). V lost 10 bases and J 0 bases, leaving 16 bases between the germline ends. The V gene's germline CDR1 is SNHLY and CDR2 FYNNEI. The CDR3 totals 15 residues. The CDR3 DNA follows: TGTGCCACCTCCCGAGGGGAGTTAGCCAAAAACATTCAGTACTTC. The encoded protein is CATSRGELAKNIQYF.

The CDR3 region has the DNA TGCAGCGTTGTGAAGGTACTAAACACTGAAGCTTTCTTT. It encodes CSVVKVLNTEAFF. The V call is TRBV29-1, the J call TRBJ1-1; D not certain. The V end lost 4 bases, the J end lost 2 bases, and 11 bases lay between the germline ends. Germline lookup yields CDR1 SQVTM and CDR2 ANQGSEA. The CDR3 covers 13 residues.

This clonotype was observed at least ten times. This chain connects TRBV7-2 to TRBJ2-3, with no clear D. Germline V gene lookup returns CDR1 SGHTA and CDR2 FQGNSA. CDR3 length: 16 residues. V was shortened by 5 bases and J by 0 bases, with 15 bases between the two germline ends. CDR3 nucleotide sequence: TGTGCCAGCAGCGTTCGGCAGAGCCCTAGCACAGATACGCAGTATTTT. This codes for CASSVRQSPSTDTQYF.

The genes are TRBV7-9 and TRBJ2-3; 7 bases map to TRBD2. Per the germline V gene, CDR1 is SEHNR and CDR2 is FQNEAQ (reference sequence). V was pared by 1 base and J by 5 bases, with 6 bases of the junction left unmatched. The CDR3 totals 15 residues. Here the CDR3 reads CASSLVAGEGDTQYF. In nucleotides, the CDR3 is TGTGCCAGCAGCTTAGTTGCGGGGGAGGGAGATACGCAGTATTTT.

This clonotype was seen ten or more times. The genes are TRBV12-3 or TRBV12-4 and TRBJ1-2; tentative D call: TRBD1 (6 bases). The CDR3 loop spans 12 amino acids. V lost 4 bases to trimming and J lost 8 bases, with 11 bases between them. The CDR3 DNA reads TGTGCCAGCAGTTCATACCAGGGGGGCTACACCTTC. It encodes CASSSYQGGYTF.

In its sample, this clonotype was seen a few times. The chain joins TRBV12-3 or TRBV12-4 to TRBJ2-7; D gene ambiguous. This CDR3 has 15 residues. V gave up 2 bases and J gave up 1 base, with 12 bases separating them. The CDR3: CASSLKGLGSYEQYF. The CDR3 coding sequence is TGTGCCAGCAGTTTAAAAGGGCTCGGGTCCTACGAGCAGTACTTC.

The chain recombines TRBV4-3 with TRBJ2-7; 7 bases agree with TRBD1. Germline V gene data show CDR1 as LGHNA and CDR2 as YSLEER. CDR3 size: 17 residues. V shed 0 bases and J 2 bases; nucleotides not matched to a gene: 10. The CDR3 DNA reads TGCGCCAGCAGCCAAGACGTGCTTGGGACAGCGACCTACGAGCAGTACTTC. Translation: CASSQDVLGTATYEQYF.

The rearrangement links TRBV6-5 to TRBJ2-7; 10 bases line up with TRBD2. The length of the CDR3 is 15 residues. The J segment lost 1 base and the V segment lost 6 bases, leaving 6 bases of the junction unmatched. The germline V gene has CDR1 MNHEY and CDR2 SVGAGI. The chain's CDR3 is CASSLTSGASYEQYF. The DNA of the CDR3 is TGTGCCAGCAGCCTTACTAGCGGGGCTTCCTACGAGCAGTACTTC.

The sample holds a few counts of this clonotype. J is TRBJ2-5 and V is TRBV20-1; 15 bases are shared with TRBD2. V gave up 5 bases and J gave up 7 bases; unmatched junction bases: 17. CDR3 size: 18 residues. Per germline, CDR1 DFQATT and CDR2 SNEGSKA (reference sequence). CDR3 sequence: CSAPRTSGGALGAGTQYF. The DNA for the CDR3 is TGCAGTGCTCCAAGGACTAGCGGGGGGGCCCTAGGTGCGGGGACCCAGTACTTC.

This chain joins TRBV20-1 and TRBJ1-5; 10 bases match TRBD1. Looked up from germline, CDR1 is DFQATT and CDR2 is SNEGSKA (reference sequence). This CDR3 comprises 14 residues. With V trimmed by 6 bases and J by 6 bases, 8 bases remained unmatched. The CDR3 is CSAITDRGSQPQHF. The CDR3 nucleotides read TGCAGTGCCATCACGGACAGGGGGAGTCAGCCCCAGCATTTT.

This clonotype has more than one count but fewer than ten. This chain's CDR3 is CATSQVGLNDEQYF. CDR3 nucleotide sequence: TGTGCCACCTCTCAAGTAGGGCTTAACGACGAGCAGTACTTC. The V gene is TRBV19, the J gene TRBJ2-7; D ambiguous. The germline V and J ends were trimmed by 10 bases and 5 bases, with 21 bases remaining between them. The CDR3 is 14 residues long. The germline gives CDR1 LNHDA, CDR2 SQIVND (reference sequence).

This rearrangement joins TRBV12-3 or TRBV12-4 to TRBJ2-7; 7 bases match TRBD2. With V trimmed by 7 bases and J by 3 bases, 3 bases remained unmatched. This CDR3 has 12 residues. CDR3 protein: CASMGRGYEQYF. As DNA, the CDR3 is TGTGCCAGCATGGGGAGGGGCTACGAGCAGTACTTC.

The V and J genes are TRBV20-1 and TRBJ2-1; 8 bases are shared with TRBD1. CDR1 is DFQATT, CDR2 SNEGSKA, per germline (reference sequence). V lost 0 bases to trimming and J lost 7 bases; unmatched junction nucleotides: 14. This CDR3 spans 17 amino acids. The CDR3 sequence is CSARDLGSDREINEQFF. The CDR3 DNA reads TGCAGTGCTAGAGATTTGGGGTCGGACAGGGAAATAAATGAGCAGTTCTTC.

The sample holds many counts of this clonotype. The chain recombines TRBV28 with TRBJ2-5; D may be TRBD1 or TRBD2 (6 bases each). V lost 3 bases, J lost 1 base, and 12 bases lay in between. Germline CDR1 and CDR2: MDHEN and SYDVKM. The CDR3 runs 15 residues. CDR3 in amino acids: CASSLGGGVQETQYF. The CDR3 DNA follows: TGTGCCAGCAGTTTGGGGGGCGGCGTCCAAGAGACCCAGTACTTC.

In this sample, this clonotype turned up a few times. The gene calls are TRBV4-2 and TRBJ2-1; 10 positions agree with TRBD2. From germline, CDR1 is LGHNA and CDR2 YNFKEQ. V dropped 0 bases and J dropped 15; count of bases not matched to a gene: 11. The CDR3 is 15 amino acids. Here the CDR3 reads CASSQDQVAGGLTFF. The CDR3 nucleotides are TGTGCCAGCAGCCAAGATCAGGTAGCGGGGGGACTAACGTTCTTC.

V and J are TRBV11-2 and TRBJ1-4, with TRBD1 matching over 9 bases. Looked up from germline, CDR1 is SGHAT and CDR2 is FQNNGV. The V gene end was trimmed by 5 bases and the J gene end by 6 bases; junction bases not matched to a gene: 7. CDR3 length equals 15 residues. In nucleotides, the CDR3 is TGTGCCAGCAGCGAGTGGGGACAGGGCGATGAAAAACTGTTTTTT. It specifies CASSEWGQGDEKLFF.

This clonotype occurred a few times. This chain connects TRBV6-2 or TRBV6-3 to TRBJ2-7; no firm D call. The ends were cut back, 4 bases at V and 0 bases at J, with 10 bases in the middle. This CDR3 contains 14 residues. In germline, CDR1 is MNHEY, CDR2 SVGEGT. The CDR3 spells CASSSEPSSYEQYV. CDR3 sequence (DNA): TGTGCCAGCAGTTCGGAGCCGAGCTCCTACGAGCAGTACGTC.

The rearrangement links TRBV4-2 to TRBJ2-3, with D possibly matching TRBD2 (6 bases). Germline values: CDR1 LGHNA, CDR2 YNFKEQ. CDR3 length: 15 amino acids. Trimming cost V 3 bases and J 1 base, with 11 bases left between them. The CDR3 DNA sequence: TGTGCCAGCAGCCAGGTCTGGGAGGGCACAGATACGCAGTATTTT. This encodes CASSQVWEGTDTQYF.

The chain carries TRBV7-2 and TRBJ2-1, with 10 bases identical to TRBD2. The V and J ends lost 4 bases and 7 bases, in that order; junction bases with no gene match: 10. Germline V gene sequence: CDR1 SGHTA, CDR2 FQGNSA. The CDR3 is made up of 16 amino acids. DNA of the CDR3: TGTGCCAGCAGCTCGCTAGCGGGGGCCGTCTGGAATGAGCAGTTCTTC. Translated, it gives CASSSLAGAVWNEQFF.

The sample holds a few counts of this clonotype. The gene calls are TRBV27 and TRBJ2-3; 14 bases fit TRBD2. With V trimmed by 5 bases and J by 0 bases, 4 bases remained unmatched. The CDR3 length is 17 residues. Germline values: CDR1 MNHEY, CDR2 SMNVEV (reference sequence). The CDR3 spells CASSRGLAGVSTDTQYF. The CDR3, as DNA: TGTGCCAGCAGTCGGGGACTAGCGGGGGTTAGCACAGATACGCAGTATTTT.

The V call is TRBV7-2, the J call TRBJ2-7; a weak D match, TRBD2 (6 bases). V was cut by 4 bases and J by 3 bases, with 13 bases left in between. CDR3 size: 14 residues. Germline CDR1 and CDR2: SGHTA and FQGNSA. The CDR3 here is CASSSSGLSYEQYF. CDR3 DNA: TGTGCCAGCAGCTCATCGGGACTCAGCTACGAGCAGTACTTC.

CDR3 DNA sequence: TGTGCCAGTACCCCGGGCTCCTATAATTCACCCCTCCACTTT. Translated: CASTPGSYNSPLHF. This rearrangement joins TRBV19 to TRBJ1-6; unclear D gene. V lost 7 bases, J lost 0 bases, and 7 bases lay in between. Germline V CDR1 and CDR2: LNHDA, SQIVND (reference sequence). The CDR3 is made up of 14 amino acids. The variable domain in full, with the rest retrieved from reference TRBV19 and TRBJ1-6, is DGGITQSPKYLFRKEGQNVTLSCEQNLNHDAMYWYRQDPGQGLRLIYYSQIVNDFQKGDIAEGYSVSREKKESFPLTVTSAQKNPTAFYLCASTPGSYNSPLHFGNGTRLTVT.

The table lists this clonotype with many counts. The CDR3 spells CASSLGIPTDTQYF. In nucleotides, the CDR3 is TGTGCCAGCAGCTTAGGAATACCCACAGATACGCAGTATTTT. The chain has TRBV7-2 and TRBJ2-3; D gene unclear. The CDR3 runs to 14 residues. Germline CDR1 and CDR2: SGHTA and FQGNSA. The V end was cut by 1 base, the J end by 2 bases, with 7 bases between.

This clonotype was found a few times. This sequence joins TRBV4-1 and TRBJ2-7, with D hard to call. The ends were cut back, 4 bases at V and 0 bases at J, with 19 bases in the middle. Germline lookup yields CDR1 MGHRA and CDR2 YSYEKL. The CDR3 has 17 amino acids. This CDR3 is CASSPDSRTMSSYEQYF. Here the CDR3 DNA reads TGCGCCAGCAGCCCCGACTCGAGGACGATGAGCTCCTACGAGCAGTACTTC.

In DNA form, the CDR3 reads TGTGCCAGCACCCCCTCCAGGGGAAACACTGAAGCTTTCTTT. This gives the protein CASTPSRGNTEAFF. V is TRBV6-1 and J is TRBJ1-1; tentatively, D is TRBD1 (6 bases). The CDR3 loop spans 14 amino acids. With 7 bases removed from V and 2 bases from J, the gap between germline ends came to 14 bases. Germline CDR1 and CDR2: MNHNS and SASEGT.

The rearrangement links TRBV15 to TRBJ2-5; 11 nucleotides align to TRBD2. V was clipped by 4 bases and J by 5 bases; unmatched bases: 9. The CDR3 sequence is 16 residues long. Per the germline V gene, CDR1 is LNHNV and CDR2 is YYDKDF (reference sequence). In DNA form, the CDR3 reads TGTGCCACCAGCACCCGACTAGCGGGGAACTGGGAGACCCAGTACTTC. It encodes CATSTRLAGNWETQYF.

The rearrangement joins TRBV5-1 to TRBJ2-2, with D unresolved. The V gene lost 1 base and the J gene lost 0 bases, with 7 bases spanning the gap. The CDR3 loop spans 15 amino acids. Germline values: CDR1 SGHRS, CDR2 YFSETQ. The CDR3: CASSLSQANTGELFF. CDR3 nucleotide sequence: TGCGCCAGCAGCTTGAGCCAGGCGAACACCGGGGAGCTGTTTTTT. Full variable domain (rest looked up from reference TRBV5-1 and TRBJ2-2): KAGVTQTPRYLIKTRGQQVTLSCSPISGHRSVSWYQQTPGQGLQFLFEYFSETQRNKGNFPGRFSGRQFSNSRSEMNVSTLELGDSALYLCASSLSQANTGELFFGEGSRLTVL.